This T cell receptor beta chain was profiled in a study of regulatory T cells in long-lasting Graves disease. Whole-study results and caveats: Patients with persistent disease showed a bias toward TRBV28, TRBJ1-2 and TRBJ2-5.

Described time point: newly diagnosed GD, antithyroid drugs for less than 3 months. RNA extracted from PBMCs served as the sequencing template. CDR1 is SGHAT and CDR2 is FQNNGV in the germline V gene. Deletions cut 5 bases from V and 9 bases from J, with 14 bases between. CDR3 length: 13 amino acids. Through Arm-PCR of CDR3 regions and iRepertoire HTBI primers, TCR beta libraries were built. TCRdb re-called the multiplex PCR reads with MiXCR, one entry per CDR3 protein. The sample yields hundreds of thousands of distinct CDR3 sequences, approximately 15% seen once. A few counts support this clonotype. The target antigen is unknown. The sample was also reused in another study, on T cells in Graves' hyperthyroidism and ophthalmopathy. From that study: Classification by a 13 V-J model distinguished ophthalmopathy from stable hyperthyroidism. Model output signaled ophthalmopathy a median 6.5 months ahead of onset.

The source was peripheral blood mononuclear cells (PBMCs), collected at new diagnosis, from a patient treated with antithyroid drugs. The source is a woman in her 30s with Graves disease. The chain is built from TRBV11-2 and TRBJ2-1; D is perhaps TRBD1 (6 bases). CDR3 amino acids: CASSVTGLGEQFF. The CDR3 DNA reads as TGTGCCAGCAGCGTCACAGGGTTGGGTGAGCAGTTCTTC.